The clone carrying this T cell receptor (beta chain) was counted many times. The length of the CDR3 is 13 residues. The V and J ends lost 7 bases and 3 bases, in that order; junction bases with no gene match: 4. The sample is drawn from a study of T cells after yellow fever vaccination. From the 5' RACE reads, TCRdb called clonotypes with MiXCR, one entry per CDR3 protein. The sample shows under 400,000 distinct CDR3 sequences, 9.5% to 13% of them seen only once. The material was PBMCs, obtained on the day of the first yellow fever vaccination. The gene calls are TRBV12-3 or TRBV12-4 and TRBJ2-5; 8 positions agree with TRBD1. This receptor was obtained from a man younger than 35 who received the YFV17D yellow fever vaccine. The CDR3, as DNA: TGTGCCAGCACCGAGACAGGGGAAGAGACCCAGTACTTC. This sequence encodes CASTETGEETQYF.